This T cell receptor delta chain was found in a study of Vδ1+ human thymocytes. Whole-study findings and limits: Highly polyclonal TRG and TRD repertoires with Gaussian CDR3 length distributions appeared in thymus. Unlike peripheral blood Vdelta1+ controls, thymic delta-chain sequences included about 20% Vdelta2 and few Vdelta3.

Sequences come from RNA converted to cDNA by reverse transcription. CDR3 amplicons came from multiplex PCR with pooled V-gene forward and constant-region reverse primers. TCRdb reanalysed the multiplex PCR reads via CATT. The table records about 58,000 delta-chain clones, more than 13% of them present only once. With respect to this clone: What it binds is not known.

CDR1 and CDR2 (germline): TSWWSYY, QGS. The trim removed 0 bases at V and 3 bases at J, leaving 17 bases unmatched. The CDR3 sequence is 20 residues long. Alphabeta T cells were depleted, then CD3+ Vdelta1+ Vdelta2- thymocytes were FACS-sorted. Sequenced sample: Vdelta1+ gamma-delta thymocytes from the thymus. Subset in this sample: FACS-sorted CD3+ TCRalphabeta- TCRVdelta1+ TCRVdelta2- thymocytes. The TCR was taken from a girl under three years old who had congenital heart surgery. The chain couples TRDV1 to TRDJ1, with 9 bases fitting TRDD3. The CDR3 sequence is CALGELEARPRGIPADKLIF. CDR3 sequence (DNA): TGTGCTCTTGGGGAACTAGAGGCCCGGCCCCGGGGGATACCGGCCGATAAACTCATCTTT.